Listed below are T cell receptor beta chains from one sample, sequenced in a study of Ad26.COV2.S vaccination and SARS-CoV-2 variants. Data came from immunoSEQ multiplex PCR; TCRdb stores just in-frame clones and leaves some out. The repertoire holds around 100,000 clones, with approximately 86% as singletons. This specimen was peripheral blood, taken after recovery from COVID-19. These TCRs come from a human donor who had recovered from COVID-19. Both conserved end residues are part of each CDR3. A D gene is named only where the DNA matches it firmly. Not all rows give a size; the values are once, few, many and, for expanded clones, a class.

V	J	D	size	CDR3	DNA
TRBV29-1	TRBJ2-1	-	-	CSVVSRPSSLQTNEQFF	TGCAGCGTTGTATCTCGCCCCAGCTCGCTTCAAACCAATGAGCAGTTCTTC
TRBV15	TRBJ2-1	-	-	CATSRGEEHNEQFF	TGTGCCACCAGCAGAGGAGAGGAACACAATGAGCAGTTCTTC
TRBV11-3	TRBJ1-1	TRBD1	-	CASSARPGTGDTEAFF	TGTGCCAGCAGCGCTCGTCCCGGGACAGGGGACACTGAAGCTTTCTTT
TRBV7-9	TRBJ1-1	TRBD1	-	CASSTQGLGTEAFF	TGTGCCAGCAGCACACAGGGGCTGGGCACTGAAGCTTTCTTT
TRBV4-2	TRBJ2-5	-	-	CASSQDRGAQTQYF	TGTGCCAGCAGCCAAGATCGTGGGGCCCAGACCCAGTACTTC
TRBV6-5	TRBJ1-5	-	-	CASSLGGMNQPQHF	TGTGCCAGCAGCTTAGGAGGGATGAATCAGCCCCAGCATTTT
TRBV19	TRBJ2-1	-	-	CASSFSGTYNEQFF	TGTGCCAGTAGTTTCAGCGGGACATACAATGAGCAGTTCTTC
TRBV5-3	TRBJ2-1	TRBD2	-	CARSSGRGSSYNEQFF	TGTGCCAGAAGCTCTGGCCGCGGGAGTTCGTACAATGAGCAGTTCTTC
TRBV20-1	TRBJ2-5	-	-	CSAKRQETQYF	TGCAGTGCTAAGCGGCAAGAGACCCAGTACTTC
TRBV2	TRBJ2-7	TRBD1	-	CASRTTGGGRGEQYF	TGTGCCAGCAGAACGACAGGGGGGGGTCGTGGCGAGCAGTACTTC
TRBV10-1	TRBJ2-7	-	-	CASSERLGYEQYF	TGCGCCAGCAGTGAGAGACTAGGCTACGAGCAGTACTTC
TRBV11-3	TRBJ2-3	-	-	CASTIGGSSTDTQYF	TGTGCCAGCACCATAGGGGGGTCTAGCACAGATACGCAGTATTTT
TRBV11-2	TRBJ2-7	-	-	CASSLIGEQYF	TGTGCCAGCAGCTTAATCGGCGAGCAGTACTTC
TRBV28	TRBJ1-2	-	-	CASSLWGNNYGYTF	TGTGCCAGCAGCCTGTGGGGGAACAACTATGGCTACACCTTC
TRBV7-2	TRBJ2-7	-	-	CASSLVSGSDEQYF	TGTGCCAGCAGCTTAGTGTCGGGAAGCGACGAGCAGTACTTC
TRBV7-2	TRBJ2-7	TRBD2	once	CASRDSSGSSYEQYF	TGTGCCAGCAGGGACTCTAGCGGGAGCTCCTACGAGCAGTACTTC
TRBV27	TRBJ2-3	-	-	CASSLYGGKGDTQYF	TGTGCCAGCAGTTTATACGGCGGAAAGGGAGATACGCAGTATTTT
TRBV11-2	TRBJ2-3	TRBD2	-	CASSPGLASARRTDTQYF	TGTGCCAGCAGCCCCGGACTAGCAAGTGCGCGAAGGACAGATACGCAGTATTTT
TRBV6-2/TRBV6-3	TRBJ1-5	-	-	CASSPDVRKSGSNQPQHF	TGTGCCAGCAGTCCAGACGTAAGAAAATCAGGTAGCAATCAGCCCCAGCATTTT
TRBV5-4	TRBJ2-3	-	once	CASSFSADTQYF	TGTGCCAGCAGCTTTTCCGCTGATACGCAGTATTTT
TRBV6-5	TRBJ2-2	-	-	CASSYMRGTGELFF	TGTGCCAGCAGCTACATGAGGGGTACCGGGGAGCTGTTTTTT
TRBV6-1	TRBJ2-7	TRBD2	-	CASSEAPASGPYEQYF	TGTGCCAGCAGTGAAGCGCCGGCTAGCGGTCCCTACGAGCAGTACTTC
TRBV5-6	TRBJ2-2	-	-	CASSALSSVGELFF	TGTGCCAGCAGCGCTCTAAGTTCTGTGGGGGAGCTGTTTTTT
TRBV4-1	TRBJ2-7	TRBD1	once	CASRPGTGFYEQYF	TGCGCCAGCAGACCCGGGACAGGGTTCTACGAGCAGTACTTC
TRBV21-1	TRBJ2-7	-	few	CASSKAEHKSGASYEQYF	TGTGCCAGCAGCAAAGCGGAGCACAAATCCGGGGCCTCCTACGAGCAGTACTTC
TRBV19	TRBJ1-1	TRBD1	-	CATWTGKNTEAFF	TGTGCCACATGGACAGGGAAGAACACTGAAGCTTTCTTT
TRBV5-4	TRBJ1-3	-	-	CASSLGTVNSGNTIYF	TGTGCCAGCAGCTTGGGAACAGTAAACTCTGGAAACACCATATATTTT
TRBV12-3/TRBV12-4	TRBJ1-5	TRBD1	-	CASSDRAIGPQHF	TGTGCCAGCTCGGACAGGGCTATTGGGCCCCAGCATTTT
TRBV7-7	TRBJ1-1	-	-	CASSPALLNTEAFF	TGTGCCAGCAGCCCTGCACTTCTGAACACTGAAGCTTTCTTT
TRBV28	TRBJ2-7	TRBD2	-	CASSPGASGYSYEQYF	TGTGCCAGCAGTCCTGGGGCTAGCGGATACTCCTACGAGCAGTACTTC
TRBV5-6	TRBJ2-7	TRBD1	-	CASSFRDRGHEQYF	TGTGCCAGCAGCTTCCGGGACAGGGGCCACGAGCAGTACTTC
TRBV6-5	TRBJ1-5	-	-	CASKYSRNSNQPQHF	TGTGCCAGCAAGTACTCGAGAAATAGCAATCAGCCCCAGCATTTT
TRBV19	TRBJ2-7	TRBD1	-	CASKDRGTYEQYF	TGTGCCAGTAAGGACAGGGGGACCTACGAGCAGTACTTC
TRBV19	TRBJ2-2	-	-	CASSIRGRRNGELFF	TGTGCCAGTAGTATCCGGGGCCGGAGAAATGGGGAGCTGTTTTTT
TRBV21-1	TRBJ1-3	-	few	CASSKAPRGSGVDSYGNTIYF	TGTGCCAGCAGCAAAGCCCCAAGGGGGTCAGGGGTTGATTCTTATGGAAACACCATATATTTT
TRBV10-1	TRBJ2-1	-	-	CASNGGPTDEQFF	TGCGCCAGCAACGGAGGGCCTACGGATGAGCAGTTCTTC
TRBV4-3	TRBJ2-6	TRBD1	-	CASSHWSPRDRVAVTGANVLTF	TGCGCCAGCAGCCACTGGAGCCCCCGGGACAGGGTAGCGGTCACTGGGGCCAACGTCCTGACTTTC
TRBV27	TRBJ1-1	-	-	CASSPGTGGTEAFF	TGTGCCAGCAGTCCCGGGACGGGGGGCACTGAAGCTTTCTTT
TRBV11-3	TRBJ2-2	-	-	CASSLDTTGELFF	TGTGCCAGCAGCTTAGACACCACCGGGGAGCTGTTTTTT
TRBV9	TRBJ2-5	-	-	CASSVTGLQETQYF	TGTGCCAGCAGCGTAACCGGACTCCAGGAGACCCAGTACTTC
TRBV7-2	TRBJ1-6	-	-	CASSEGLPYNSPLHF	TGTGCCAGCAGCGAGGGACTGCCTTATAATTCACCCCTCCACTTT
TRBV10-3	TRBJ2-3	-	once	CAISDRATDTQYF	TGTGCCATCAGTGACAGGGCAACAGATACGCAGTATTTT
TRBV7-9	TRBJ1-6	-	once	CASSLVGSGVRSPLHF	TGTGCCAGCAGCTTAGTTGGTTCCGGGGTACGATCACCCCTCCACTTT
TRBV28	TRBJ2-7	-	once	CASSSQDSYEQYF	TGTGCCAGCAGTTCCCAGGACTCCTACGAGCAGTACTTC
TRBV4-1	TRBJ2-5	-	-	CASSHQETQYF	TGCGCCAGCAGCCACCAAGAGACCCAGTACTTC
TRBV20-1	TRBJ2-5	-	-	CSGWGEETQYF	TGCAGTGGGTGGGGGGAAGAGACCCAGTACTTC
TRBV7-2	TRBJ1-5	TRBD1	-	CASSRDRVQPQHF	TGTGCCAGCAGCCGGGACAGGGTTCAGCCCCAGCATTTT
TRBV4-3	TRBJ2-1	-	-	CASSQATLATEQFF	TGCGCCAGCAGCCAGGCTACACTAGCTACTGAGCAGTTCTTC
TRBV11-2	TRBJ1-6	TRBD1	-	CASSTGTVNSPLHF	TGTGCCAGCAGCACCGGGACAGTGAATTCACCCCTCCACTTT
TRBV7-3	TRBJ2-7	TRBD2	-	CASSRAAGGASEQYF	TGTGCCAGCAGCCGGGCGGCGGGAGGAGCATCCGAGCAGTACTTC
TRBV10-3	TRBJ1-1	-	-	CAIRTDRLNTEAFF	TGTGCCATCAGGACGGACAGACTGAACACTGAAGCTTTCTTT
TRBV4-2	TRBJ2-5	-	-	CASSQNPRGETQYF	TGTGCCAGCAGCCAAAACCCCAGGGGAGAGACCCAGTACTTC
TRBV19	TRBJ2-6	TRBD1	-	CASSIGDRGVSGANVLTF	TGTGCCAGTAGTATAGGTGACAGGGGGGTAAGTGGGGCCAACGTCCTGACTTTC
TRBV10-3	TRBJ1-3	-	-	CAISEGTLVF	TGTGCCATCAGTGAAGGGACATTAGTTTTT
TRBV5-4	TRBJ2-5	-	-	CASSSDRPGETQYF	TGTGCCAGCAGTTCCGACAGGCCAGGAGAGACCCAGTACTTC